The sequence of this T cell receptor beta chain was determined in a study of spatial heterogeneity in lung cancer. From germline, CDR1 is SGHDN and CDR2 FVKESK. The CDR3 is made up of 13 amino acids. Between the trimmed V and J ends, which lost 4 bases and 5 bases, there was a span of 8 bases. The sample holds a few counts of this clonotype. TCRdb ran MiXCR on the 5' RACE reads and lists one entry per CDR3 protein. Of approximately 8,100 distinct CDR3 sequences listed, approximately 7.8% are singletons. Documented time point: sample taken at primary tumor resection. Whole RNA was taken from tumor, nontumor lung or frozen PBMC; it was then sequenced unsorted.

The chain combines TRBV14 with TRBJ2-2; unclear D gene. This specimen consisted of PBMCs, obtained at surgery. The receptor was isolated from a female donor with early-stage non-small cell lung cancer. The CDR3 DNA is TGTGCCAGCAGCCCCTTTGGAACCGGGGAGCTGTTTTTT. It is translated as CASSPFGTGELFF.